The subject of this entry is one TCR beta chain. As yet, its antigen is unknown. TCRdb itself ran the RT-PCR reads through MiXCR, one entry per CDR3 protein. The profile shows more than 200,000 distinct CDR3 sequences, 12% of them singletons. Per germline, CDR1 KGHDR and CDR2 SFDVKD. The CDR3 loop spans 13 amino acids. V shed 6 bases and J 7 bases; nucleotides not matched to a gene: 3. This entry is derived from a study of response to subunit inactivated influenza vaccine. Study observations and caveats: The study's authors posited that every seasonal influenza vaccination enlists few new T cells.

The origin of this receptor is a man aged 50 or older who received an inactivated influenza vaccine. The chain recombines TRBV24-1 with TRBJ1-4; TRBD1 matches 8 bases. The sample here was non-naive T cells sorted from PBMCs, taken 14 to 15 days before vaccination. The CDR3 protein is CATSQGAGEKLFF. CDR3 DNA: TGTGCCACCAGTCAGGGGGCCGGTGAAAAACTGTTTTTT.